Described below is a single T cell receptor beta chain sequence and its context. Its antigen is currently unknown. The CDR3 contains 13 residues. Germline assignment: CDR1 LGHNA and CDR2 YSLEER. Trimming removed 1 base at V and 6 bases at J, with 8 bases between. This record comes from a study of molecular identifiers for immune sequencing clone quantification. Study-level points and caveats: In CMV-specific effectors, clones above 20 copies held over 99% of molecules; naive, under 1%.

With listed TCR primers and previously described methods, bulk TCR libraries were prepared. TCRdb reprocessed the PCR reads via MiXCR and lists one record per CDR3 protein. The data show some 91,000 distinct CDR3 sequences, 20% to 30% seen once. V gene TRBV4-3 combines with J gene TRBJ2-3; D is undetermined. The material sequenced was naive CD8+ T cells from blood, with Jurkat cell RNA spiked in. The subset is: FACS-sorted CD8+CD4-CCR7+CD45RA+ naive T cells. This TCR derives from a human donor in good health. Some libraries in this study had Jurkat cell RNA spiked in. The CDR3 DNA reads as TGCGCCAGCAGCCAAGGCCCCAAGGATACGCAGTATTTT. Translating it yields CASSQGPKDTQYF.